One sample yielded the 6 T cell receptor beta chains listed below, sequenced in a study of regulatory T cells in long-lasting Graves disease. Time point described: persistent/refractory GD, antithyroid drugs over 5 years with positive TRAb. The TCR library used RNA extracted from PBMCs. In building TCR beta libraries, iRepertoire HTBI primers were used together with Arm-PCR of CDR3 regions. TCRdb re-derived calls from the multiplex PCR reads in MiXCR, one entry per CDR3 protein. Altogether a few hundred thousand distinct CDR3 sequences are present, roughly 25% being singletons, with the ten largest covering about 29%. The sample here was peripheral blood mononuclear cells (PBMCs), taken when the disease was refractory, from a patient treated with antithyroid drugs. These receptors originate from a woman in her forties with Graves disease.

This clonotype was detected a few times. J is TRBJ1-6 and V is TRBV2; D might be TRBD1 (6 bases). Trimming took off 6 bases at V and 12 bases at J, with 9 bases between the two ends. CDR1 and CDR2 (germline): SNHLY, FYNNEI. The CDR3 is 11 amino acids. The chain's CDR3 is CASRAGVPLHF. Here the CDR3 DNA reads TGTGCCAGCAGAGCAGGGGTACCCCTCCACTTT.

The CDR3, as DNA: TGTGCCAGCAGTGTGGGGGGGAGTACTGAAGCTTTCTTT. Residues: CASSVGGSTEAFF. The chain employs TRBV6-1 and TRBJ1-1; tentative D call: TRBD1 (5 bases). V lost 4 bases and J lost 5, with 11 bases in between. CDR3 length: 13 residues. Germline CDR1 MNHNS, CDR2 SASEGT.

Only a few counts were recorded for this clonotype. CDR3 residues: CASSFRLADISETQYF. The CDR3 nucleotides read TGTGCCAGCAGCTTCAGACTAGCGGACATTTCGGAGACCCAGTACTTC. The genes are TRBV5-5 and TRBJ2-5; 9 positions match TRBD2. Germline lookup yields CDR1 SGHKS and CDR2 YYEKEE (reference sequence). The CDR3 has 16 residues. V shed 2 bases, J shed 5 bases, and the junction held 10 bases outside the gene matches.

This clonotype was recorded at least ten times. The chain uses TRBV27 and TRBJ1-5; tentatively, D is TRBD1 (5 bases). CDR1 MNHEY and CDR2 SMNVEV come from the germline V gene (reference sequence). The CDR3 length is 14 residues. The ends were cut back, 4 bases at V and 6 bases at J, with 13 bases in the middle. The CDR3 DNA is TGTGCCAGCAGTTCCCCAGGGACTACTCAGCCCCAGCATTTT. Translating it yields CASSSPGTTQPQHF.

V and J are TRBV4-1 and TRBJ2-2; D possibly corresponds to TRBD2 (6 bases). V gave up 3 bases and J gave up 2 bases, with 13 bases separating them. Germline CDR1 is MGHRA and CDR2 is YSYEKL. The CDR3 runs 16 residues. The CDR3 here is CASSQEGSGNTGELFF. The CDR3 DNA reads TGCGCCAGCAGCCAGGAGGGTAGCGGTAACACCGGGGAGCTGTTTTTT.

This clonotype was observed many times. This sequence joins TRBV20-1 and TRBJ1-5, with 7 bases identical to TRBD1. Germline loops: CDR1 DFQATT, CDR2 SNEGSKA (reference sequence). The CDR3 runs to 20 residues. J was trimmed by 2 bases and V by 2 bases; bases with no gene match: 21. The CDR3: CSARSAISPGTVWGNQPQHF. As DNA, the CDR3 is TGCAGTGCTAGATCGGCCATAAGTCCCGGGACAGTGTGGGGCAATCAGCCCCAGCATTTT.